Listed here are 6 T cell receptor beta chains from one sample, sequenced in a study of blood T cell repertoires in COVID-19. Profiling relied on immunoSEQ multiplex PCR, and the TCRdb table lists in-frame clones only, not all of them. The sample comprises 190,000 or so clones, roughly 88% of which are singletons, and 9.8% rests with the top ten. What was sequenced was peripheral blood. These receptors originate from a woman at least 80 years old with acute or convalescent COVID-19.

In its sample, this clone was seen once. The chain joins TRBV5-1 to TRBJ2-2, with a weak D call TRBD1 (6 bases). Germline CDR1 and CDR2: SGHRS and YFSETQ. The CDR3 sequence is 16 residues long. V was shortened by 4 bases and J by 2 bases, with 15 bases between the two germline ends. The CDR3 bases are TGCGCCAGCAGCCTCTCAGACAGGATTAACACCGGGGAGCTGTTTTTT. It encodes CASSLSDRINTGELFF.

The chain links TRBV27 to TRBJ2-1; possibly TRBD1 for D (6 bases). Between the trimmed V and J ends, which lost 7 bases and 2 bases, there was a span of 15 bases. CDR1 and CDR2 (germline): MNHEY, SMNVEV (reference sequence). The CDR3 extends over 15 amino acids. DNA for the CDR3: TGTGCCAGCACCATAGGGGGTCCCGCCTACAATGAGCAGTTCTTC. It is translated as CASTIGGPAYNEQFF.

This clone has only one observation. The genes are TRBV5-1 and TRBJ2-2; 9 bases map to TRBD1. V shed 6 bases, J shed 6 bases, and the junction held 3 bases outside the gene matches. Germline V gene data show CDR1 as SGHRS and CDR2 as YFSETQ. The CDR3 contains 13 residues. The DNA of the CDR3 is TGCGCCAGCACTGACAGGGGGGCCGGGGAGCTGTTTTTT. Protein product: CASTDRGAGELFF.

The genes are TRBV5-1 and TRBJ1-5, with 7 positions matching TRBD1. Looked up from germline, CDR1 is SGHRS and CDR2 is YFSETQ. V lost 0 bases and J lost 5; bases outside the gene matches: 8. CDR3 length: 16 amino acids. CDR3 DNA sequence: TGCGCCAGCAGCTTGGGGGACAGCCTTTGGGATCAGCCCCAGCATTTT. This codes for CASSLGDSLWDQPQHF.

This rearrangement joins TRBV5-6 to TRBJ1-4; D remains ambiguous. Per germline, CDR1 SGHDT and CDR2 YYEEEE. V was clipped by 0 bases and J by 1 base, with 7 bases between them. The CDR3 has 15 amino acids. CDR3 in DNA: TGTGCCAGCAGCTTGGGCGGGGTAACTAATGAAAAACTGTTTTTT. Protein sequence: CASSLGGVTNEKLFF.

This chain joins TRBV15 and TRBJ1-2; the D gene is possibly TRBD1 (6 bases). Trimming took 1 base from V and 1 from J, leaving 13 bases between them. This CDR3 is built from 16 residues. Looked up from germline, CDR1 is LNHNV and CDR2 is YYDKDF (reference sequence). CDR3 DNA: TGTGCCACCAGCAGAGGGGTGGGCAGGGGTAACTATGGCTACACCTTC. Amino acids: CATSRGVGRGNYGYTF. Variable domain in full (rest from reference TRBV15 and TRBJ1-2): DAMVIQNPRYQVTQFGKPVTLSCSQTLNHNVMYWYQQKSSQAPKLLFHYYDKDFNNEADTPDNFQSRRPNTSFCFLDIRSPGLGDTAMYLCATSRGVGRGNYGYTFGSGTRLTVV.